Listed below are T cell receptor beta chains from one sample, sequenced in a study of T cells after yellow fever vaccination. TCRdb re-called the 5' RACE reads through MiXCR, storing one row per CDR3 protein. The sample holds 250,000 to 300,000 distinct CDR3 sequences, 10% to 15% seen once. The sample here was CD4+ T cells sorted from PBMCs, taken 45 days after the yellow fever booster vaccination. The receptors stem from a man aged 30 to 45 who received the YFV17D yellow fever vaccine. Each CDR3 is given without its conserved first and last residue. Not every row has a clone size; where given, it reads once, few, many or a size class.

>TRBV9|few|TRBJ2-7
ASSPTSGRMDEQY
>TRBV5-5|few|TRBJ2-7
ASSRDFIYEQY
>TRBV7-2|many|TRBJ2-1
ASSSSGSGNEQF
>TRBV5-1|few|TRBJ2-7
ASSVTSGRLHEQY
>TRBV7-8|few|TRBJ1-1
ASSYPTSTLNTEAF
>TRBV20-1|few|TRBJ1-1
SAGRTGGMNTEAF
>TRBV12-3/TRBV12-4|many|TRBJ1-2
ASSRDYGYT
>TRBV24-1|many|TRBJ2-1
ATSDGRDPFSQQF
>TRBV5-5|few|TRBJ2-1
ASSLMSGTSGSWNEQF
>TRBV29-1|few|TRBJ1-1
SVDRLNTEAF
>TRBV12-3/TRBV12-4|NA|TRBJ1-6
ASSLGQGSSPLH
>TRBV7-2|few|TRBJ2-7
ASSPRAGGLYEQY
>TRBV7-2|NA|TRBJ2-1
ASSLPAGGINEQF
>TRBV6-2/TRBV6-3|NA|TRBJ2-2
ASSYSLGEVNTGELF
>TRBV10-3|NA|TRBJ2-6
AITGDAGANVLT
>TRBV20-1|NA|TRBJ2-1
SARGGGERSYNEQF
>TRBV14|NA|TRBJ2-5
ASSQQIETHY
>TRBV20-1|few|TRBJ2-7
SARDQGVEQY
>TRBV12-3/TRBV12-4|many|TRBJ2-3
ASSANTDTQY
>TRBV29-1|many|TRBJ2-3
SVDGPTWDTDTQY
>TRBV24-1|NA|TRBJ2-1
ATSALDRVKGEQF
>TRBV7-2|few|TRBJ2-1
ASSLVGHSSYNEQF
>TRBV20-1|many|TRBJ1-3
SANNRGSGNTIY
>TRBV5-1|few|TRBJ2-5
ASSLADSQETQY
>TRBV20-1|NA|TRBJ2-3
SASPLAGGSTDTQY
>TRBV6-1|NA|TRBJ2-2
ASLGSNTGELF
>TRBV4-2|NA|TRBJ2-3
ASSQGRREGTDTQY
>TRBV12-3/TRBV12-4|few|TRBJ2-1
ASSTDINEQF
>TRBV3-1|many|TRBJ2-5
ASSQAGQGQETQY
>TRBV6-5|many|TRBJ2-3
ATSVRDEADTQY
>TRBV13|NA|TRBJ2-7
ASAVGPRALPSSYEQY
>TRBV7-8|few|TRBJ2-7
ASSLEAGANIHEQY
>TRBV6-1|few|TRBJ2-7
ASTQWTRSHEQY
>TRBV20-1|few|TRBJ2-3
SARGLLASTDTQY
>TRBV5-6|few|TRBJ2-5
ASSLGVAVLETQY
>TRBV7-2|few|TRBJ1-1
ASSLPQGRTEAF
>TRBV28|NA|TRBJ2-6
ASSTLDFGWANVLT
>TRBV5-1|NA|TRBJ2-5
ASSQAVKETQY
>TRBV6-2/TRBV6-3|many|TRBJ2-1
ASSSYYNEQF
>TRBV20-1|NA|TRBJ2-3
SASGPQSTDTQY
>TRBV30|NA|TRBJ2-7
AWAGQNRTYEQY
>TRBV12-3/TRBV12-4|NA|TRBJ2-1
ASTTGTSYNEQF
>TRBV14|NA|TRBJ2-1
ASSQVKRGLGYNEQF
>TRBV7-3|NA|TRBJ2-2
ASKSSANTGELF
>TRBV27|few|TRBJ2-2
ASGRTSRNTGELF
>TRBV7-2|few|TRBJ2-1
ASSLSRALNEQF
>TRBV12-3/TRBV12-4|NA|TRBJ2-5
ASTRGVETQY
>TRBV11-2|NA|TRBJ2-1
ASTHRLGNEQF
>TRBV15|NA|TRBJ1-1
ATSRDLKNTEAF
>TRBV6-1|NA|TRBJ2-7
ASSSLSGGLPYYEQY
>TRBV24-1|NA|TRBJ2-5
ATSDSGRAQETQY
>TRBV5-1|few|TRBJ2-3
ASSFVSGRVRTDTQY
>TRBV20-1|few|TRBJ1-2
SARRRGQTNYGYT
>TRBV7-2|few|TRBJ2-7
ASSLRRDLTREQY
>TRBV6-5|few|TRBJ2-1
ASSYSAAPEGYNEQF